This TCR beta chain comes out of a study of blood T cell repertoires in COVID-19. Across the whole study: The United States, Italy and Spain supplied acute and convalescent COVID-19 samples. Sample material is recorded as cDNA or gDNA derived from T cells, B-cell-depleted T cells, or PBMCs.

Trimming cost V 1 base and J 4 bases, with 8 bases left between them. Germline CDR1 MGHRA, CDR2 YSYEKL. This CDR3 has 14 residues. As processed by the authors: Nucleated cell number was recorded as an estimate derived from reference gene primer amplification. Using immunoSEQ multiplex PCR, the repertoire was profiled, and TCRdb retains in-frame clones only, with some absent. The V and J calls and the clone size are those of that table, but D and trimming were determined from the DNA. The table records about 240,000 clones, 70% to 90% of them present only once. The sequence was obtained from a man in his sixties with acute or convalescent COVID-19. The chain joins TRBV4-1 to TRBJ1-5; weak D call: TRBD1 (5 bases). The sequencing sample was made of peripheral blood. The CDR3 DNA reads TGCGCCAGCAGCCAAGGACAGCAGAATCAGCCCCAGCATTTT. Translating gives CASSQGQQNQPQHF.